The following is a T cell receptor beta chain sequence with its context. This sample is drawn from a study of T cells after yellow fever vaccination. One entry per CDR3 protein, called by TCRdb with MiXCR from the 5' RACE reads. In the table there are hundreds of thousands of distinct CDR3 sequences, around a sixth of which are singletons. The CDR3 totals 12 residues. Germline assignment: CDR1 MNHEY and CDR2 SVGEGT. The V gene lost 6 bases and the J gene lost 7 bases, with 12 bases spanning the gap. This material consisted of PBMCs, taken before the yellow fever booster vaccination. The sequence came from a man between 18 and 35 years old who received the YFV17D yellow fever vaccine. This chain connects TRBV6-2 or TRBV6-3 to TRBJ1-1, with D possibly matching TRBD1 (5 bases). The CDR3 region is CASRRQGSEAFF. DNA of the CDR3: TGTGCCAGCAGGAGGCAGGGTAGTGAAGCTTTCTTT.